These 8 T cell receptor beta chains originate from one sample sequenced in a study of blood T cell repertoires in COVID-19. Only in-frame clones appear in the TCRdb table, and some are missing; sequencing was by immunoSEQ multiplex PCR. The table has 60,000 to 80,000 clones, approximately 80% seen once. The sample taken for sequencing was PBMCs or T cells enriched from blood (not recorded which). The receptor source for this set is a woman aged 40 to 55 with acute COVID-19.

The V and J genes are TRBV7-3 and TRBJ2-7, with 9 nucleotides matching TRBD2. Germline loops: CDR1 SGHTA, CDR2 FQGTGA. This CDR3 is built from 14 residues. V was pared by 1 base and J by 7 bases, with 5 bases of the junction left unmatched. The CDR3 loop is CASSLIAGASEQYF. The CDR3 DNA reads TGTGCCAGCAGCTTAATAGCGGGAGCTTCAGAGCAGTACTTC.

The chain recombines TRBV13 with TRBJ2-2, with 9 bases lining up with TRBD1. The CDR3 has 16 amino acids. V shed 4 bases, J shed 2 bases, and the junction held 5 bases outside the gene matches. Germline loops: CDR1 PRHDT, CDR2 FYEKMQ (reference sequence). The CDR3 region has the DNA TGTGCCAGCAGCTGGAACAGGGGGCTTAACACCGGGGAGCTGTTTTTT. Amino acids: CASSWNRGLNTGELFF.

The chain uses TRBV6-4 and TRBJ2-1; 8 nucleotides line up with TRBD2. The CDR3 extends over 15 amino acids. The ends lost 3 bases at V and 8 bases at J; junction bases unmatched: 9. Germline V gene lookup returns CDR1 MRHNA and CDR2 SNTAGT. As DNA, the CDR3 is TGTGCCAGCAGTGAAGGGACTAGTGTCAACGATGAGCAGTTCTTC. Translated, it gives CASSEGTSVNDEQFF.

The V and J genes are TRBV5-6 and TRBJ2-7; 9 nucleotides align to TRBD2. Per germline, CDR1 SGHDT and CDR2 YYEEEE. This CDR3 contains 14 residues. J gave up 6 bases and V 2 bases, and 6 bases lay outside the gene matches. CDR3 nucleotide sequence: TGTGCCAGCAGCTTCCCGGGACTAGCATCCGAGCAGTACTTC. Translation gives CASSFPGLASEQYF.

The chain employs TRBV11-2 and TRBJ2-1; 7 bases are a match to TRBD2. The germline CDR1 and CDR2 sequences are SGHAT and FQNNGV. The length of the CDR3 is 17 residues. J lost 8 bases, V lost 4 bases, and 17 bases had no gene match. The CDR3, as DNA: TGTGCCAGCAGCTACCCTTTTCGTGGCGGGAGAAGGGATGAGCAGTTCTTC. Protein sequence: CASSYPFRGGRRDEQFF.

The chain carries TRBV11-2 and TRBJ1-5; TRBD1 matches at 7 bases. From germline, CDR1 is SGHAT and CDR2 FQNNGV. This CDR3 is built from 15 residues. V gave up 5 bases and J gave up 7 bases; unmatched junction bases: 11. Written as DNA, the CDR3 is TGTGCCAGCAGCCAAAACAGGGGTCGAGAACAGCCCCAGCATTTT. This gives the protein CASSQNRGREQPQHF.

The chain has TRBV16 and TRBJ1-2; 7 bases match TRBD1. CDR3 size: 13 residues. J lost 6 bases, V lost 3 bases, and 4 bases had no gene match. The germline CDR1 and CDR2 sequences are KGHSY and FQNENV. Here the CDR3 DNA reads TGTGCCAGCAGCCACACAGGGGCCGATGGCTACACCTTC. Translated: CASSHTGADGYTF.

In nucleotides, the CDR3 is TGTGCCAGCAGCGCCCCAGTCATCCGGGACTCCGACAGAGAGACCCAGTACTTC. It specifies CASSAPVIRDSDRETQYF. The chain combines TRBV9 with TRBJ2-5; D is possibly TRBD2 (6 bases). Germline values: CDR1 SGDLS, CDR2 YYNGEE. The V end was cut by 3 bases, the J end by 4 bases, with 25 bases between. This CDR3 contains 18 residues.